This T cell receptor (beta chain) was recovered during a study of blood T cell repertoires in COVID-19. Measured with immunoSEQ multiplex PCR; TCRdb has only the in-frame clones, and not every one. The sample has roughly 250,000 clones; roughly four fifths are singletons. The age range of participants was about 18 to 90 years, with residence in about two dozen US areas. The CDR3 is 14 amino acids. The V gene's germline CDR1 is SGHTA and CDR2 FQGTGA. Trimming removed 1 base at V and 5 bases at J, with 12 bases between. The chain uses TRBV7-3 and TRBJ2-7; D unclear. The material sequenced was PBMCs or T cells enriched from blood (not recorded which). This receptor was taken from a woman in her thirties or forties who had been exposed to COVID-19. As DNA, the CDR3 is TGTGCCAGCAGCTTAAGTCCCACTACCAACGAGCAGTACTTC. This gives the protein CASSLSPTTNEQYF. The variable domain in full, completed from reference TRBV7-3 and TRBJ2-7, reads GAGVSQTPSNKVTEKGKYVELRCDPISGHTALYWYRQSLGQGPEFLIYFQGTGAADDSGLPNDRFFAVRPEGSVSTLKIQRTERGDSAVYLCASSLSPTTNEQYFGPGTRLTVT.